This T cell receptor beta chain is from a study of T-cell reconstitution after alpha-beta-depleted transplantation in children. This clonotype has at least ten counts. Unique molecular identifiers tagged the TCRbeta library. TCRdb itself ran the PCR reads through MiXCR, one entry per CDR3 protein. The sample includes 100,000 or so distinct CDR3 sequences, less than 15% of them seen just once. The CDR3 extends over 15 amino acids. V lost 1 base and J 3 bases, leaving 10 bases between the germline ends. The germline V gene has CDR1 LGHNA and CDR2 YSLEER. Sequences were derived from PBMCs from the stem cell graft donor, sampled from the stem cell graft. The rearrangement uses TRBV4-3 and TRBJ1-3; no reliable D call. The origin of this receptor is a human donor who donated a stem cell graft to a child with inherited bone marrow failure. This CDR3 reads CASSQGGVYGNTIYF. The CDR3 DNA sequence: TGCGCCAGCAGCCAAGGCGGGGTTTATGGAAACACCATATATTTT.